Shown below are 16 T cell receptor beta chains from a single sample sequenced in a study of naive and memory T cell subsets. Two oligonucleotides, mixed equimolar, formed the beta constant-region primer covering TRBC1 and TRBC2. A single record per CDR3 protein comes from TCRdb applying MiXCR to the UMI-ligation and nested PCR reads. Seen here are under 100,000 distinct CDR3 sequences, 6% to 7.5% observed once, and the top ten hold around 1.6%. Sequences were obtained from central memory CD4+ T cells from blood. The receptors were sampled from a human donor in good health.

The V gene is TRBV14, the J gene TRBJ2-7, with D possibly TRBD1 on 6 matching bases. The CDR3 length is 11 residues. Germline V gives CDR1 SGHDN, CDR2 FVKESK. With 6 bases removed from V and 5 bases from J, the gap between germline ends came to 8 bases. CDR3 nucleotide sequence: TGTGCCAGCAGACAGGGAAACGAGCAGTACTTC. Translating it yields CASRQGNEQYF.

This clonotype was found a few times. The rearrangement joins TRBV6-6 to TRBJ2-5; D uncertain. Germline values: CDR1 MNHNY, CDR2 SVGAGI (reference sequence). The CDR3 is 12 residues long. Trimming took 2 bases from V and 5 from J, leaving 6 bases between them. The CDR3 region is CASSYIDETQYF. CDR3 DNA: TGTGCCAGCAGTTACATCGATGAGACCCAGTACTTC.

Comments on this clonotype: A clone one base away is much larger, so this may be a read error. The gene calls are TRBV7-3 and TRBJ2-1, with unresolved D. The CDR3 loop spans 12 amino acids. Trimming took off 6 bases at V and 11 bases at J, with 14 bases between the two ends. CDR1 and CDR2 (germline): SGHTA, FQGTGA. CDR3 bases: TGTGCCAGCAGTTCACCCCCCGGGCAGCAGTTCTTC. It translates to CASSSPPGQQFF.

This clonotype was recorded a few times. The chain has TRBV20-1 and TRBJ2-1; the match to TRBD2 covers 9 bases. V trimming: 4 bases; J trimming: 4 bases; junction bases outside the gene matches: 5. In germline, CDR1 is DFQATT, CDR2 SNEGSKA (reference sequence). The CDR3 is made up of 14 amino acids. DNA for the CDR3: TGCAGTGCTACAGCGGGAGGACCTTACAATGAGCAGTTCTTC. This gives the protein CSATAGGPYNEQFF.

The J gene is TRBJ1-5, the V gene TRBV7-9; D is perhaps TRBD1 (5 bases). Between the trimmed V and J ends, which lost 3 bases and 3 bases, there was a span of 9 bases. CDR1 is SEHNR and CDR2 is FQNEAQ in the germline V gene (reference sequence). This CDR3 region has 14 residues. The CDR3 loop reads CASSFPTDNQPQHF. CDR3 bases: TGTGCCAGCAGCTTCCCGACAGACAATCAGCCCCAGCATTTT.

V and J are TRBV7-2 and TRBJ2-6; 12 nucleotides agree with TRBD1. Germline values: CDR1 SGHTA, CDR2 FQGNSA. This CDR3 region has 20 residues. V was clipped by 2 bases and J by 2 bases; unmatched bases: 10. The CDR3 here is CASSLKTPGTGGAGANVLTF. CDR3 DNA: TGTGCCAGCAGCTTAAAAACCCCCGGGACAGGGGGCGCTGGGGCCAACGTCCTGACTTTC.

This clonotype was picked up many times. This sequence joins TRBV7-8 and TRBJ2-3; TRBD2 agrees at 7 bases. Germline V gene data show CDR1 as SGHVS and CDR2 as FQNEAQ. J lost 4 bases, V lost 1 base, and 2 bases had no gene match. This CDR3 has 14 amino acids. The CDR3 DNA reads as TGTGCCAGCAGCTTAGTCCTAGCGGCAGATACGCAGTATTTT. Encoded protein: CASSLVLAADTQYF. The whole variable domain, filled in from reference TRBV7-8 and TRBJ2-3, reads GAGVSQSPRYKVAKRGQDVALRCDPISGHVSLFWYQQALGQGPEFLTYFQNEAQLDKSGLPSDRFFAERPEGSVSTLKIQRTQQEDSAVYLCASSLVLAADTQYFGPGTRLTVL.

The rearrangement uses TRBV15 and TRBJ2-1; 12 nucleotides agree with TRBD1. Germline CDR1 LNHNV, CDR2 YYDKDF (reference sequence). After removal of 0 bases from V and 9 bases from J, the junction contained 6 bases not matched to a gene. The CDR3 is 16 amino acids. For the CDR3, the DNA is TGTGCCACCAGCAGAGAAGCGGGACAGGGGGCAACTGAGCAGTTCTTC. It specifies CATSREAGQGATEQFF.

This clonotype was recorded at least ten times. The J gene is TRBJ1-6, the V gene TRBV30; the D is unclear. V was trimmed by 5 bases and J by 8 bases, leaving 16 bases between them. The CDR3 has 14 amino acids. Germline CDR1 and CDR2: GTSNPN and SVGIG (reference sequence). The DNA of the CDR3 is TGTGCCTGGCACCGGGAGCTCGCCTATTCACCCCTCCACTTT. As protein: CAWHRELAYSPLHF.

This clonotype was seen ten or more times. The chain joins TRBV19 to TRBJ1-1; tentatively, D is TRBD1 (5 bases). Germline V gene lookup returns CDR1 LNHDA and CDR2 SQIVND (reference sequence). The CDR3 length is 14 residues. The V end was cut by 5 bases, the J end by 1 base, with 11 bases between. The CDR3 sequence: CASSSGRGNTEAFF. The CDR3 DNA follows: TGTGCCAGTAGTTCGGGGAGGGGGAACACTGAAGCTTTCTTT.

At least ten counts were recorded for this clonotype. The chain recombines TRBV20-1 with TRBJ2-3; D could derive from TRBD1 or TRBD2 (5 bases each). The CDR3 has 14 residues. Between the trimmed V and J ends, which lost 0 bases and 6 bases, there was a span of 13 bases. Germline values: CDR1 DFQATT, CDR2 SNEGSKA (reference sequence). The CDR3 sequence: CSARDQGEGDTQYF. CDR3 DNA sequence: TGCAGTGCTAGAGATCAGGGAGAGGGTGATACGCAGTATTTT.

The table lists this clonotype with many counts. The gene calls are TRBV29-1 and TRBJ1-1; 10 nucleotides align to TRBD1. J lost 4 bases, V lost 5 bases, and 7 bases had no gene match. Germline CDR1 and CDR2: SQVTM and ANQGSEA. This CDR3 region has 14 residues. The CDR3 reads CSVPGTGEGTEAFF. CDR3 sequence (DNA): TGCAGCGTTCCTGGGACAGGGGAAGGCACTGAAGCTTTCTTT.

This clonotype was recorded at least ten times. This chain uses TRBV28 with TRBJ1-5; the D is unclear. Germline V CDR1 and CDR2: MDHEN, SYDVKM. This CDR3 comprises 12 residues. Deletions cut 8 bases from V and 0 bases from J, with 5 bases between. For the CDR3, the DNA is TGTGCCAGCGAGTCTAGCAATCAGCCCCAGCATTTT. Protein sequence: CASESSNQPQHF.

In its sample, this clonotype was seen many times. V is TRBV6-6 and J is TRBJ1-5, with TRBD1 identical over 7 bases. This CDR3 has 13 amino acids. Looked up from germline, CDR1 is MNHNY and CDR2 is SVGAGI (reference sequence). V trimming: 8 bases; J trimming: 5 bases; junction bases outside the gene matches: 6. CDR3 in DNA: TGTGCCAGCTCCGGACAGGCCTATCAGCCCCAGCATTTT. It translates to CASSGQAYQPQHF.

This clonotype was counted ten times or more. The CDR3 is CASRTVSNQPQHF. In nucleotides, the CDR3 is TGTGCCAGCAGGACAGTTAGCAATCAGCCCCAGCATTTT. The gene calls are TRBV6-6 and TRBJ1-5; D is perhaps TRBD1 (5 bases). The V end was cut by 6 bases, the J end by 0 bases, with 6 bases between. Germline CDR1 and CDR2: MNHNY and SVGAGI (reference sequence). The CDR3 totals 13 residues.

This clonotype showed up many times. The V call is TRBV28, the J call TRBJ1-1; a possible D gene is TRBD1 (6 bases). This CDR3 has 16 amino acids. Per germline, CDR1 MDHEN and CDR2 SYDVKM. V gave up 5 bases and J gave up 4 bases, with 20 bases separating them. CDR3 sequence (DNA): TGTGCCAGCAGTCCCCGGGGGGGGGCGAGGTCCACTGAAGCTTTCTTT. Its protein product is CASSPRGGARSTEAFF.